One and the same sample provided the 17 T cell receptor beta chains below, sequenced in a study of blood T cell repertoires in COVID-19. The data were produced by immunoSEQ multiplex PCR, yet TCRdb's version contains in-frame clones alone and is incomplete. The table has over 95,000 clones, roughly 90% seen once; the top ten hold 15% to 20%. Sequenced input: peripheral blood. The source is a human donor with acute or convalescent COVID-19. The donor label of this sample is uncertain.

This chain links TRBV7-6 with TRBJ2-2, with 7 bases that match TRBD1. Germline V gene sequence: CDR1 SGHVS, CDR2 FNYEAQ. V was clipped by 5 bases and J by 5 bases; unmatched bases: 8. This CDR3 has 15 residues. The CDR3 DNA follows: TGTGCCAGCAGCAGCACAGGGGCCGAAACCGGGGAGCTGTTTTTT. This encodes CASSSTGAETGELFF.

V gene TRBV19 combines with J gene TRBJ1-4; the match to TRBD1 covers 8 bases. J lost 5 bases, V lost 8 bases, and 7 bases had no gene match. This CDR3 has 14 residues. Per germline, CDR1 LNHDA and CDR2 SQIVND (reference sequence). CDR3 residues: CASSDRGWNEKLFF. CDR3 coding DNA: TGTGCCAGTTCCGACAGGGGATGGAATGAAAAACTGTTTTTT.

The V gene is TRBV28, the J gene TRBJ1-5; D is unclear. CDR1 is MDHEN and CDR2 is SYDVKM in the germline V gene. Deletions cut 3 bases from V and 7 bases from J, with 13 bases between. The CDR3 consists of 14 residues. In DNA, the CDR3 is TGTGCCAGCAGTTTCACGGGGAGTGGACAGCCCCAGCATTTT. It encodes CASSFTGSGQPQHF.

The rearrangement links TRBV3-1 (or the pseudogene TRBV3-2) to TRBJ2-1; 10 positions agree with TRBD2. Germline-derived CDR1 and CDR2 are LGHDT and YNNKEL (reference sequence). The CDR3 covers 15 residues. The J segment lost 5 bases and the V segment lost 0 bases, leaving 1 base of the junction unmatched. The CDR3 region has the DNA TGTGCCAGCAGCCAAGAACTAGCGGGGAACAATGAGCAGTTCTTC. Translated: CASSQELAGNNEQFF.

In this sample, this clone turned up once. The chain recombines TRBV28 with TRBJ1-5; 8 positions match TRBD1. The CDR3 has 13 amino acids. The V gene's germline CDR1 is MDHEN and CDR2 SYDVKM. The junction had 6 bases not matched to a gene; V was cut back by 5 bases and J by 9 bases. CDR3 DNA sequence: TGTGCCAGCAGTATGACAGGGGACGGGCCCCAGCATTTT. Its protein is CASSMTGDGPQHF.

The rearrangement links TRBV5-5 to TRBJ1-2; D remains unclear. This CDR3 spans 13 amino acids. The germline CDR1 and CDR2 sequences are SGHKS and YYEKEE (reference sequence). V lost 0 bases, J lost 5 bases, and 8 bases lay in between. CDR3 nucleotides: TGTGCCAGCAGCTTGGCCGCGGGATATGGCTACACCTTC. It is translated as CASSLAAGYGYTF.

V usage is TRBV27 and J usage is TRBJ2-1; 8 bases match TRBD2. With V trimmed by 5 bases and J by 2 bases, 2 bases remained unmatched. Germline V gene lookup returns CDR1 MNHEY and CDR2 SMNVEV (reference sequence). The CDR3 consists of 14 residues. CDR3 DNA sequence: TGTGCCAGCAGTGGGGGACTAGCCTACAATGAGCAGTTCTTC. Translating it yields CASSGGLAYNEQFF.

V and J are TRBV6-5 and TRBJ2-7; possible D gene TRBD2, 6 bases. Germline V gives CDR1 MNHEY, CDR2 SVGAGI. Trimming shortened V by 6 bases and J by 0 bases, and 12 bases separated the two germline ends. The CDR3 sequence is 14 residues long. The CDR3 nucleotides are TGTGCCAGCAGGGGGAGGCACCTCTCCTACGAGCAGTACTTC. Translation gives CASRGRHLSYEQYF.

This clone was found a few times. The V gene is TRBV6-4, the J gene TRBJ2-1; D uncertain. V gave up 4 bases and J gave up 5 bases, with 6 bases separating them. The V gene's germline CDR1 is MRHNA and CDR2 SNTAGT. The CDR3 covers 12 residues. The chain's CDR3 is CASSAGNNEQFF. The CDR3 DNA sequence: TGTGCCAGCAGTGCCGGTAACAATGAGCAGTTCTTC.

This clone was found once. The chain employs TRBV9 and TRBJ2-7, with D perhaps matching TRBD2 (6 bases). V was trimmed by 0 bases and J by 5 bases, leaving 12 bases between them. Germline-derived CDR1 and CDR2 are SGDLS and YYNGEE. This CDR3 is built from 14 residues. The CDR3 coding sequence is TGTGCCAGCAGCGTAGGCGGGGTGAGCCACGAGCAGTACTTC. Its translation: CASSVGGVSHEQYF.

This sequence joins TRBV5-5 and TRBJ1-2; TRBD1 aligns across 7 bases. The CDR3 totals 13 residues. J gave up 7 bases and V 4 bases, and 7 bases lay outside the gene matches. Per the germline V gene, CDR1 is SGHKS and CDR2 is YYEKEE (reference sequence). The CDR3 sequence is CASSGIYRGGYTF. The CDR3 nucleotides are TGTGCCAGCAGCGGGATATACAGGGGTGGCTACACCTTC.

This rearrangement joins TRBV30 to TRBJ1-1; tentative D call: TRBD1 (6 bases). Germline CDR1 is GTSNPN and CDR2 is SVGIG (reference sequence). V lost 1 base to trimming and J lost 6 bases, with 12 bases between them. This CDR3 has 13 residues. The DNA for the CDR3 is TGTGCCTGGAGTGGAAGAGGGGGAGCTGAAGCTTTCTTT. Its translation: CAWSGRGGAEAFF.

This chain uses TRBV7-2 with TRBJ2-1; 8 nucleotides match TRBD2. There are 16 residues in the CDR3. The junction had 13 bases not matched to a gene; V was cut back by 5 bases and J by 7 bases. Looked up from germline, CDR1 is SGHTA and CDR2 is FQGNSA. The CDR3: CASSPARTSGGNEQFF. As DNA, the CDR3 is TGTGCCAGCAGCCCCGCTCGGACGAGCGGGGGTAATGAGCAGTTCTTC.

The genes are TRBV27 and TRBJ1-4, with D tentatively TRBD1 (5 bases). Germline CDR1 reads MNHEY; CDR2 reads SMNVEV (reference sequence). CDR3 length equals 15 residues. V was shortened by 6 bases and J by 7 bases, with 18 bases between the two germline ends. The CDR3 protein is CASRRGLPSGEKLFF. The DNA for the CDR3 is TGTGCCAGCAGGAGGGGACTCCCGTCAGGTGAAAAACTGTTTTTT.

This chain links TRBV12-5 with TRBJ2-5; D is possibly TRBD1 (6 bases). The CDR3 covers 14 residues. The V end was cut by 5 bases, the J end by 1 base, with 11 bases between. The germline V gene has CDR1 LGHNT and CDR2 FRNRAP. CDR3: CASGPGQSQETQYF. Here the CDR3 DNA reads TGTGCTAGTGGTCCCGGACAGTCCCAAGAGACCCAGTACTTC.

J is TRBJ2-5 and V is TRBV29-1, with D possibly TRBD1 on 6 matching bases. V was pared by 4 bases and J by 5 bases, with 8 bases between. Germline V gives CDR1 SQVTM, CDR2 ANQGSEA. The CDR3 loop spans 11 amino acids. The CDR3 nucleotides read TGCAGCGTTGGGGGGCGGGAGACCCAGTACTTC. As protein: CSVGGRETQYF.

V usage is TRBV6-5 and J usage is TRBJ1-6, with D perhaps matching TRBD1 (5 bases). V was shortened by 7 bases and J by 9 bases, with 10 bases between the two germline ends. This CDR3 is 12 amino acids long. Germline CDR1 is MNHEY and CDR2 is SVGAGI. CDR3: CASTQQGSPLHF. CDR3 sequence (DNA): TGTGCCAGCACCCAGCAGGGTTCACCCCTCCACTTT.